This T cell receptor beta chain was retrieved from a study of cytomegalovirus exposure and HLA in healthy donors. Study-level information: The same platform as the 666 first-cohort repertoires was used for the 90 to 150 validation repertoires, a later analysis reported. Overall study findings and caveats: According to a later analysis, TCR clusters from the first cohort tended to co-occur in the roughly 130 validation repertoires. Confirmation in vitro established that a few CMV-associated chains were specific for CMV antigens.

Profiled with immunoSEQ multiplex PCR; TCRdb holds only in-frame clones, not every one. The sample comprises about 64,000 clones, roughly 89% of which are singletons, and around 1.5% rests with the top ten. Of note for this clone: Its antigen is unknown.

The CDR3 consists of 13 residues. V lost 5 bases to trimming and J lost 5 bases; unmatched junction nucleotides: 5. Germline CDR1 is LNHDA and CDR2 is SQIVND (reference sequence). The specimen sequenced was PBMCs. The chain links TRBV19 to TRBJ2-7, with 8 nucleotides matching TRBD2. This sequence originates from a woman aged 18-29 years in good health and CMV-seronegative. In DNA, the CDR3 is TGTGCCAGTAGTCGTCTAGCGGGCCACGAGCAGTACTTC. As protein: CASSRLAGHEQYF.